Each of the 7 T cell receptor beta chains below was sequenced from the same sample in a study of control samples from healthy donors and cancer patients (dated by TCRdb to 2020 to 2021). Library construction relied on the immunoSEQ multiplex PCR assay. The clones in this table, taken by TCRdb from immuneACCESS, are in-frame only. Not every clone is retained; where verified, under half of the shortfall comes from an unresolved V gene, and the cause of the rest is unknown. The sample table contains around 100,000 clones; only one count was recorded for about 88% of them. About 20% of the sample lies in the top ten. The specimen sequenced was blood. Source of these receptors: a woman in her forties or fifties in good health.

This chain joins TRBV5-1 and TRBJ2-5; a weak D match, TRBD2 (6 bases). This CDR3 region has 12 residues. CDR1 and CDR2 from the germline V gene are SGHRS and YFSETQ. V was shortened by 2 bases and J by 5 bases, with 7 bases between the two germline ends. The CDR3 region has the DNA TGCGCCAGCAGCTTCGGAGGGGAGACCCAGTACTTC. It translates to CASSFGGETQYF.

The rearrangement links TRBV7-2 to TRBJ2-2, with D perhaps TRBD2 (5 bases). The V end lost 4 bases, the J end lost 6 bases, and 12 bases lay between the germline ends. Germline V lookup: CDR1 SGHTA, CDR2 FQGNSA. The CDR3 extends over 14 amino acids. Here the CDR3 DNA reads TGTGCCAGCAGCTCTTCACTAGGTGCCGGGGAGCTGTTTTTT. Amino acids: CASSSSLGAGELFF.

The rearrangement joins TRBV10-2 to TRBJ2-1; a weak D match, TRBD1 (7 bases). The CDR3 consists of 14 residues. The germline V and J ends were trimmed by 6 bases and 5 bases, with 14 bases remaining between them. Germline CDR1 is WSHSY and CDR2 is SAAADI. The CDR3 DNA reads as TGCGCCAGCAGATCAGACAGGGAGGACAATGAGCAGTTCTTC. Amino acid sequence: CASRSDREDNEQFF.

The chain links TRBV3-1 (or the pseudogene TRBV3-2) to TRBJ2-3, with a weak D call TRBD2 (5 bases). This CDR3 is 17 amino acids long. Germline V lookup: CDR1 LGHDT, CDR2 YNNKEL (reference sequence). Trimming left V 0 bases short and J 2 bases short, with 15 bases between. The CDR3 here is CASSQDRLAWDTDTQYF. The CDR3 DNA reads TGTGCCAGCAGCCAAGATCGGCTAGCATGGGACACAGATACGCAGTATTTT.

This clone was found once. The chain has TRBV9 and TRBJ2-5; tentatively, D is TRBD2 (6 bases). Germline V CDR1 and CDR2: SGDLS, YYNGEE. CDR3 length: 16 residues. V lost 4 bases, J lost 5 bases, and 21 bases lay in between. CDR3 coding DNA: TGTGCCAGCAGCATTGCCCCGACTAGGTCGTTGGAGACCCAGTACTTC. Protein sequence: CASSIAPTRSLETQYF. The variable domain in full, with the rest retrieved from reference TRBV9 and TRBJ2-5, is DSGVTQTPKHLITATGQRVTLRCSPRSGDLSVYWYQQSLDQGLQFLIQYYNGEERAKGNILERFSAQQFPDLHSELNLSSLELGDSALYFCASSIAPTRSLETQYFGPGTRLLVL.

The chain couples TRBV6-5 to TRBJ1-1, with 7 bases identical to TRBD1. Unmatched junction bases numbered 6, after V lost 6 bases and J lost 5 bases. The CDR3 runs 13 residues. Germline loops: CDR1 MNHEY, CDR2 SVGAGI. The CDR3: CASRATGKTEAFF. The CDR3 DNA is TGTGCCAGCAGGGCGACAGGGAAGACTGAAGCTTTCTTT.

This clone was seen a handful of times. The CDR3 region is CASSLKSLAGVANEQFF. CDR3 DNA: TGTGCCAGCAGCTTAAAATCTCTAGCGGGAGTGGCTAATGAGCAGTTCTTC. The chain couples TRBV7-2 to TRBJ2-1; 10 bases are a match to TRBD2. CDR3 length: 17 amino acids. CDR1 is SGHTA and CDR2 is FQGNSA in the germline V gene. Trimming at V came to 2 bases and at J to 7 bases, leaving 11 bases not matched to a gene.